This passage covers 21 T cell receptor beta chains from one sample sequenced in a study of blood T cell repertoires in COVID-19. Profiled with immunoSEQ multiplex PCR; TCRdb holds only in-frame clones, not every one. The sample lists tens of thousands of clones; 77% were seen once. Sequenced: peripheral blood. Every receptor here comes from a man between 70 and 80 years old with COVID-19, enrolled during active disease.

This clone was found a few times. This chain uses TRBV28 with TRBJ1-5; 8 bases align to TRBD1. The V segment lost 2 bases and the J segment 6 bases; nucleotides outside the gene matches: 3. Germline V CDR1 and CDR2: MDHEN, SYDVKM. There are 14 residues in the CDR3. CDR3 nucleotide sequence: TGTGCCAGCAGTTTAGTACAGGGGGTTCAGCCCCAGCATTTT. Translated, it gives CASSLVQGVQPQHF.

In nucleotides, the CDR3 is TGTGCCAGCAGTTACTCGACTACACAAGAGACCCAGTACTTC. This translates into CASSYSTTQETQYF. V usage is TRBV6-5 and J usage is TRBJ2-5; D might be TRBD2 (5 bases). CDR3 length: 14 residues. V lost 0 bases and J 2 bases, leaving 7 bases between the germline ends. Germline lookup yields CDR1 MNHEY and CDR2 SVGAGI.

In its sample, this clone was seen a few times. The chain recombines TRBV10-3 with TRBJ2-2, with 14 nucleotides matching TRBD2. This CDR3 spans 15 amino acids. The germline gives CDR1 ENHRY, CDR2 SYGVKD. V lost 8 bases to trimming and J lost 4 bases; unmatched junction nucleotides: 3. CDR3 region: CAIAGTSGGTGELFF. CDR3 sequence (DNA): TGTGCCATCGCCGGGACTAGCGGGGGCACCGGGGAGCTGTTTTTT.

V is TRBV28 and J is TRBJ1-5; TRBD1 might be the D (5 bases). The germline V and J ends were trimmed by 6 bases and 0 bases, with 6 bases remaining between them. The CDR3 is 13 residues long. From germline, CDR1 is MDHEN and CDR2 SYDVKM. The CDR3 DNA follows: TGTGCCAGCAGGCAGGGTAGCAATCAGCCCCAGCATTTT. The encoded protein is CASRQGSNQPQHF.

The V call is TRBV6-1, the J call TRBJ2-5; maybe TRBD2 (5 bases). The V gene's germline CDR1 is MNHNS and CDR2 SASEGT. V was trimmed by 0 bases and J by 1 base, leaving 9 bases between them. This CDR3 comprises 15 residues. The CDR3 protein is CASSEAAGIQETQYF. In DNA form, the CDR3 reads TGTGCCAGCAGTGAAGCGGCCGGGATCCAAGAGACCCAGTACTTC.

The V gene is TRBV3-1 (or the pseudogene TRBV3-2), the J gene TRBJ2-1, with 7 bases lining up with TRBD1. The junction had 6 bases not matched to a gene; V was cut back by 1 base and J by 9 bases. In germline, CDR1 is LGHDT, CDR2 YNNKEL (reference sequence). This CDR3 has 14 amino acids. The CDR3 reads CASSQVIGGAEQFF. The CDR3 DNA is TGTGCCAGCAGCCAAGTAATAGGGGGCGCTGAGCAGTTCTTC.

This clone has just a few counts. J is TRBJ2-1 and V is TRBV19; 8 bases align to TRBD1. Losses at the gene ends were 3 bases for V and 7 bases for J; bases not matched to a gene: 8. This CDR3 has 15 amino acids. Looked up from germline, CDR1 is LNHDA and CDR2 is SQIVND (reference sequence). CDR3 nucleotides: TGTGCCAGTAGTATTGGGCAGGGGGCGCGGAATGAGCAGTTCTTC. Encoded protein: CASSIGQGARNEQFF.

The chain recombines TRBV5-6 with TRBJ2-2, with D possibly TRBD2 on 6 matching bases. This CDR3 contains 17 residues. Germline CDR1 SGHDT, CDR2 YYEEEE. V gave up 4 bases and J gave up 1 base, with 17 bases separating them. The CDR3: CASSPFSGRQNTGELFF. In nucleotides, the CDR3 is TGTGCCAGCAGCCCTTTTTCCGGGAGACAGAACACCGGGGAGCTGTTTTTT.

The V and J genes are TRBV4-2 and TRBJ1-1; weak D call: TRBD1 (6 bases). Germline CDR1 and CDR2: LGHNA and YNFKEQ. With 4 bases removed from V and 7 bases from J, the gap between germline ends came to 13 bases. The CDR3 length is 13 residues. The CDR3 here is CASSPDSSHEAFF. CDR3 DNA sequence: TGTGCCAGCAGCCCGGACAGTTCCCATGAAGCTTTCTTT.

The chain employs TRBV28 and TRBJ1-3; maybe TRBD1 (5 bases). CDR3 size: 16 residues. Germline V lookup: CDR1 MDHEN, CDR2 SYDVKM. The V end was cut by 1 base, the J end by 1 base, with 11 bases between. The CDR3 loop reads CASSLLAGGSGNTIYF. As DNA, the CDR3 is TGTGCCAGCAGTTTATTAGCGGGGGGTTCTGGAAACACCATATATTTT.

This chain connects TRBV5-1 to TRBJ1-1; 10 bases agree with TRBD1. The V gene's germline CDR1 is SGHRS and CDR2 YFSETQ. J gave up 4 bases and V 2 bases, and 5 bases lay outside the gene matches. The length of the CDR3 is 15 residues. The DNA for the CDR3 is TGCGCCAGCAGCTTACCCGGGACAGGGGCCACTGAAGCTTTCTTT. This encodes CASSLPGTGATEAFF.

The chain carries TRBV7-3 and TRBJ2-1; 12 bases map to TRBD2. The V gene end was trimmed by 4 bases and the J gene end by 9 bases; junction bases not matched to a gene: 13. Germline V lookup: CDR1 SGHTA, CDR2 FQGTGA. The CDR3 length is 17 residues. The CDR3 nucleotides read TGTGCCAGCAGCTCAAAGCCCCTAGCGGGAGGGTTAAGTGAGCAGTTCTTC. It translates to CASSSKPLAGGLSEQFF.

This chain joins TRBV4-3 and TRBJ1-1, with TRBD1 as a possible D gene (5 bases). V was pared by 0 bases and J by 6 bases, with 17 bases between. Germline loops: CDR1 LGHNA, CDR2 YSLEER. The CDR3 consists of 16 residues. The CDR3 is CASSQDFRQGRAEAFF. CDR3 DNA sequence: TGCGCCAGCAGCCAAGATTTCAGGCAGGGAAGGGCTGAAGCTTTCTTT.

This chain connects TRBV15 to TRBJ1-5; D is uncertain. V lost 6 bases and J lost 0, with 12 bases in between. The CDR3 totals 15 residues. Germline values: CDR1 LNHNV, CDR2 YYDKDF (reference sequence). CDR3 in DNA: TGTGCCACCAGGTTCCACAGAGATAGCAATCAGCCCCAGCATTTT. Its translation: CATRFHRDSNQPQHF.

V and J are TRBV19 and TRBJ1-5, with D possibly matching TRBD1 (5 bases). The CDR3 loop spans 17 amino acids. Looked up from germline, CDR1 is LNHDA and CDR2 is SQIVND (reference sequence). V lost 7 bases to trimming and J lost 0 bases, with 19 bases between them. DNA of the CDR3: TGTGCCAGTAAGGGACTAGCAGCGGACTATAGCAATCAGCCCCAGCATTTT. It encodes CASKGLAADYSNQPQHF.

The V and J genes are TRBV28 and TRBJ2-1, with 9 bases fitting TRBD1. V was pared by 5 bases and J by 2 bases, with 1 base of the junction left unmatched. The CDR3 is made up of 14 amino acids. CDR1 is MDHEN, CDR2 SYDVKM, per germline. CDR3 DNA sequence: TGTGCCAGCAGTCGACAGGGGGCCTACAATGAGCAGTTCTTC. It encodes CASSRQGAYNEQFF.

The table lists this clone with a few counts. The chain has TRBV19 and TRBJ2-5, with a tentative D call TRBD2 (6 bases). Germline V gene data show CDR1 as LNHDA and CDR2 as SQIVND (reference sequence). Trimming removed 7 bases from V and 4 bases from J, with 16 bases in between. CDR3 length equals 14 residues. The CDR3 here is CASTGGASGETQYF. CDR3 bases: TGTGCCAGTACTGGCGGGGCGTCGGGAGAGACCCAGTACTTC. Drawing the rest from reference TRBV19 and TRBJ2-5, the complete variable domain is DGGITQSPKYLFRKEGQNVTLSCEQNLNHDAMYWYRQDPGQGLRLIYYSQIVNDFQKGDIAEGYSVSREKKESFPLTVTSAQKNPTAFYLCASTGGASGETQYFGPGTRLLVL.

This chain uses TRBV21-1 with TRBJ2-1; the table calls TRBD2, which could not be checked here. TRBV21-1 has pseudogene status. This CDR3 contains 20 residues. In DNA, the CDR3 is TGTGCCAGCAGCAAAGCGCCTGGGACTAGCGGGAGGTTTTACTACAATGAGCAGTTCTTC. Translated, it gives CASSKAPGTSGRFYYNEQFF.

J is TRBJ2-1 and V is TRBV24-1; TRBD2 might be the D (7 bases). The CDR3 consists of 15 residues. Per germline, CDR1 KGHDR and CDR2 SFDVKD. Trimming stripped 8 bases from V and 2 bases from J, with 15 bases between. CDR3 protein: CATTAGGGPYNEQFF. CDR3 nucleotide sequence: TGTGCCACCACCGCCGGCGGGGGCCCCTACAATGAGCAGTTCTTC.

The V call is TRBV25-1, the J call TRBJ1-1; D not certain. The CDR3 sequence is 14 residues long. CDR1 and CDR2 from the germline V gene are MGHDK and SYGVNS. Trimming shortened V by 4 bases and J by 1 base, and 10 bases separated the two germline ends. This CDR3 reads CASSGLLRNTEAFF. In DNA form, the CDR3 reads TGTGCCAGCAGTGGCCTACTTAGGAACACTGAAGCTTTCTTT.

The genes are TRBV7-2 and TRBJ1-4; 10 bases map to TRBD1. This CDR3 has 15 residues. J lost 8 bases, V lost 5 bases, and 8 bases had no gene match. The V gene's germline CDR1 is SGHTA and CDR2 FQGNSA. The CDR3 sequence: CASSPRTGGYEKLFF. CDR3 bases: TGTGCCAGCAGCCCCCGGACAGGGGGGTACGAAAAACTGTTTTTT.